This is a list of T cell receptor beta chains from one sample in a study of blood T cell repertoires in COVID-19. The method was immunoSEQ multiplex PCR; TCRdb's version includes in-frame clones alone and lacks a portion of them. The sample records under 350,000 clones, 80% to 90% being singletons. Sequencing was performed on peripheral blood. Receptors were obtained from a woman in her seventies with acute or convalescent COVID-19. Both conserved end residues are part of each CDR3. D genes are given only for firm matches. Not every row has a clone size; where given, it reads once, few, many or a size class.

v_call,clone_size,j_call,d_call,cdr3_aa,cdr3_nt
TRBV19,NA,TRBJ1-1,NA,CASSIDHTYTEAFF,TGTGCCAGTAGTATTGATCACACGTACACTGAAGCTTTCTTT
TRBV19,NA,TRBJ1-2,NA,CASSTSVNYGYTF,TGTGCCAGTAGTACCAGCGTAAACTATGGCTACACCTTC
TRBV29-1,NA,TRBJ2-7,NA,CSVEKGPDEQYF,TGCAGCGTTGAAAAGGGGCCGGACGAGCAGTACTTC
TRBV10-3,NA,TRBJ1-5,NA,CAISGHQSNQPQHF,TGTGCCATCAGTGGACACCAATCCAATCAGCCCCAGCATTTT
TRBV7-2,NA,TRBJ1-1,NA,CASSLKQGAEAFF,TGTGCCAGCAGCTTAAAGCAAGGGGCTGAAGCTTTCTTT
TRBV18,NA,TRBJ2-1,TRBD1,CASSPLGTGGVHNEQFF,TGTGCCAGCTCACCTCTGGGGACAGGGGGTGTCCACAATGAGCAGTTCTTC
TRBV10-3,once,TRBJ2-7,TRBD1,CAISPSGTGYEQYF,TGTGCCATCAGCCCCTCCGGGACAGGTTACGAGCAGTACTTC
TRBV3-1/TRBV3-2,NA,TRBJ1-4,NA,CASSPQGNNEKLFF,TGTGCCAGCAGCCCCCAGGGGAATAATGAAAAACTGTTTTTT
TRBV10-3,NA,TRBJ1-4,NA,CATSFATNEKLFF,TGTGCCACGAGTTTTGCAACTAATGAAAAACTGTTTTTT
TRBV3-1/TRBV3-2,NA,TRBJ2-1,TRBD1,CASSQTETGVQFF,TGTGCCAGCAGCCAAACCGAAACAGGGGTGCAGTTCTTC
TRBV7-2,NA,TRBJ2-3,TRBD1,CASGGTGVRSTQYF,TGTGCCAGCGGCGGGACAGGGGTGAGAAGCACGCAGTATTTT
TRBV5-1,NA,TRBJ2-5,NA,CASSFRADTSFGTQYF,TGCGCCAGCAGCTTCCGGGCGGATACTAGCTTCGGGACCCAGTACTTC
TRBV19,NA,TRBJ2-5,TRBD2,CASQSGSASGPAARETQYF,TGTGCCAGTCAAAGTGGGTCAGCTAGCGGGCCCGCTGCGCGGGAGACCCAGTACTTC
TRBV7-8,NA,TRBJ1-2,NA,CASSFGQGLGGYTF,TGTGCCAGCAGCTTTGGCCAGGGGCTGGGTGGCTACACCTTC
TRBV2,NA,TRBJ2-1,NA,CASSEVDTLRFF,TGTGCCAGCAGTGAAGTTGATACGCTGAGGTTCTTC
TRBV7-9,NA,TRBJ2-7,TRBD2,CASLADDHEQYF,TGTGCCAGCCTAGCGGATGACCACGAGCAGTACTTC
TRBV7-2,NA,TRBJ2-3,NA,CASSLLILDTDTQYF,TGTGCCAGCAGCCTCCTAATACTAGACACAGATACGCAGTATTTT
TRBV5-6,NA,TRBJ1-1,NA,CASSDTGHLAFF,TGTGCCAGCAGCGATACTGGACATCTGGCTTTCTTT
TRBV12-3/TRBV12-4,NA,TRBJ1-2,NA,CASTIQGGYGYTF,TGTGCCAGCACCATCCAGGGAGGCTATGGCTACACCTTC
TRBV5-1,NA,TRBJ1-1,NA,CASSPDGTNTEAFF,TGCGCCAGCAGCCCGGATGGGACAAACACTGAAGCTTTCTTT
TRBV2,NA,TRBJ1-2,NA,CASSDPRGTNYGYTF,TGTGCCAGCAGTGACCCCAGGGGAACTAACTATGGCTACACCTTC
TRBV15,NA,TRBJ1-1,TRBD1,CATSRDPGGAFF,TGTGCCACCAGCAGAGATCCAGGGGGAGCTTTCTTT
TRBV7-8,NA,TRBJ1-2,TRBD1,CASSFRQGSYGYTF,TGTGCCAGCAGCTTCAGACAGGGATCCTATGGCTACACCTTC
TRBV24-1,NA,TRBJ1-5,TRBD1,CATSTGQGNQPQHF,TGTGCCACCAGTACCGGACAGGGGAATCAGCCCCAGCATTTT
TRBV4-1,NA,TRBJ1-4,NA,CASSPRGLFPYEKLFF,TGCGCCAGCAGCCCCCGGGGACTTTTCCCATATGAAAAACTGTTTTTT
TRBV6-6,few,TRBJ1-1,TRBD1,CASRHQTGAGNTEAFF,TGTGCCAGCAGACACCAGACAGGGGCGGGAAACACTGAAGCTTTCTTT
TRBV25-1,NA,TRBJ1-5,NA,CASQGFDQPQHF,TGTGCCAGCCAGGGTTTCGATCAGCCCCAGCATTTT
TRBV11-2,NA,TRBJ2-7,NA,CASSLGGWRQQYF,TGTGCCAGCAGCTTAGGCGGGTGGCGTCAGCAGTACTTC
TRBV27,NA,TRBJ2-5,NA,CASSSAQGQETQYF,TGTGCCAGCAGTTCCGCTCAGGGCCAAGAGACCCAGTACTTC
TRBV25-1,NA,TRBJ1-4,TRBD1,CASSGQGAAANEKLFF,TGTGCCAGCAGTGGCCAGGGGGCGGCGGCTAATGAAAAACTGTTTTTT
TRBV30,NA,TRBJ1-4,TRBD1,CAWAGQANEKLFF,TGTGCCTGGGCGGGACAGGCTAATGAAAAACTGTTTTTT
TRBV4-1,NA,TRBJ2-3,TRBD2,CASSRGLADTDTQYF,TGCGCCAGCAGCCGGGGACTAGCGGACACAGATACGCAGTATTTT
TRBV5-1,once,TRBJ2-7,TRBD2,CASRQTGEGSAYF,TGCGCCAGCAGGCAAACCGGGGAGGGCTCGGCGTACTTC
TRBV19,once,TRBJ1-2,TRBD1,CASNLGQGPYGYTF,TGTGCCAGTAATTTGGGACAGGGACCTTATGGCTACACCTTC
TRBV24-1,few,TRBJ1-1,NA,CATKDRNTEAFF,TGTGCCACCAAAGACAGGAACACTGAAGCTTTCTTT
TRBV2,NA,TRBJ2-5,NA,CAVILDAPETQYF,TGTGCCGTCATCCTCGATGCGCCAGAGACCCAGTACTTC
TRBV5-5,NA,TRBJ2-7,NA,CASARGGTYEQYF,TGTGCCAGCGCAAGGGGGGGGACCTACGAGCAGTACTTC
TRBV4-1,NA,TRBJ1-4,NA,CASSPREKLFF,TGCGCCAGCAGCCCCCGGGAAAAACTGTTTTTT
TRBV3-1/TRBV3-2,NA,TRBJ2-6,NA,CASSQDFAGTGANVLTF,TGTGCCAGCAGCCAAGATTTTGCGGGGACTGGGGCCAACGTCCTGACTTTC
TRBV6-5,NA,TRBJ2-1,TRBD2,CASSPGGSEQFF,TGTGCCAGCAGCCCGGGAGGGAGCGAGCAGTTCTTC
TRBV18,NA,TRBJ2-2,NA,CASSPPGTGELFF,TGTGCCAGCTCACCTCCGGGGACCGGGGAGCTGTTTTTT
TRBV15,NA,TRBJ1-1,TRBD1,CATSPGQGRRTEAFF,TGTGCCACCTCTCCGGGACAGGGAAGACGGACTGAAGCTTTCTTT
TRBV5-1,NA,TRBJ2-7,NA,CASSLRRGGPYEQYF,TGCGCCAGCAGCTTGCGCAGGGGAGGGCCCTACGAGCAGTACTTC
TRBV10-3,NA,TRBJ1-2,NA,CAISENLGDTARKGYTF,TGTGCCATCAGTGAGAATCTGGGGGACACGGCACGGAAGGGCTACACCTTC
TRBV5-1,NA,TRBJ2-1,TRBD2,CASSLVFTSGDSYNEQFF,TGCGCCAGCAGCCTTGTTTTTACTAGCGGTGACTCCTACAATGAGCAGTTCTTC
TRBV27,NA,TRBJ1-6,NA,CASGAFGGGFYNSPLHF,TGTGCCAGCGGTGCCTTTGGGGGAGGCTTCTATAATTCACCCCTCCACTTT
TRBV6-5,NA,TRBJ1-4,NA,CASSLGATNKLFF,TGTGCCAGCAGTCTTGGAGCCACGAATAAACTGTTTTTT
TRBV2,NA,TRBJ1-2,NA,CASSASQSPRGYTF,TGTGCCAGCAGTGCGTCACAATCTCCCCGCGGCTACACCTTC
TRBV6-5,NA,TRBJ2-1,TRBD2,CASLVLAGGLWEQFF,TGTGCCAGCCTTGTGCTAGCGGGGGGGCTTTGGGAGCAGTTCTTC
TRBV7-8,NA,TRBJ2-2,NA,CASSLYGQSNTGELFF,TGTGCCAGCAGCTTATACGGACAGTCGAACACCGGGGAGCTGTTTTTT
TRBV5-4,few,TRBJ1-1,NA,CASSLGVGTNTEAFF,TGTGCCAGCAGCTTAGGGGTCGGGACTAACACTGAAGCTTTCTTT
TRBV5-4,once,TRBJ2-7,NA,CASSLTGSNYEQYF,TGTGCCAGCAGCTTGACAGGGTCCAACTACGAGCAGTACTTC
TRBV9,NA,TRBJ1-3,TRBD1,CASSPRGRAGNTIYF,TGTGCCAGCAGCCCCAGGGGGCGCGCGGGAAACACCATATATTTT
TRBV5-5,NA,TRBJ1-1,NA,CASSLAVSNTEAFF,TGTGCCAGCAGCTTGGCGGTTTCGAACACTGAAGCTTTCTTT
TRBV15,once,TRBJ2-4,TRBD2,CATSRDAGESHF,TGTGCCACCAGCAGAGATGCGGGGGAAAGTCACTTC
TRBV7-3,NA,TRBJ2-1,NA,CASSLGQIVVF,TGTGCCAGCAGCTTAGGACAGATTGTGGTCTTC
TRBV6-5,NA,TRBJ2-1,NA,CASLHILGYNEQFF,TGTGCCAGCCTCCACATTCTTGGTTACAATGAGCAGTTCTTC
TRBV9,NA,TRBJ1-1,NA,CASSVGPGTEAFF,TGTGCCAGCAGCGTGGGCCCGGGGACTGAAGCTTTCTTT
TRBV10-3,once,TRBJ2-2,TRBD2,CAIKGGGTNTGELFF,TGTGCCATCAAAGGCGGGGGGACGAACACCGGGGAGCTGTTTTTT
TRBV18,NA,TRBJ2-5,NA,CASSPGPTGSGETQYF,TGTGCCAGCTCACCTGGGCCTACAGGGTCTGGAGAGACCCAGTACTTC